This T cell receptor (beta chain) was profiled in a study of T cell repertoires in cytomegalovirus infection. Study information: Based on public TCR beta signatures, there were indications of CMV infection and of a matching HLA type. Study-wide results and caveats: Ex vivo, HLA-C-restricted CMV-specific TCR beta clonotypes prevailed over the rest of the response. Public TCR beta family frequency separated CMV-and-HLA carriers, including in an independent cohort.

One entry per CDR3 protein, called by TCRdb with MiXCR from the reads. The table has hundreds of thousands of distinct CDR3 sequences, around 30% seen once. Deletions cut 5 bases from V and 4 bases from J, with 11 bases between. From germline, CDR1 is MNHNS and CDR2 SASEGT. This CDR3 has 13 amino acids. A remark on this clonotype: Its target is unknown.

The chain couples TRBV6-1 to TRBJ1-2, with D unclear. The receptor was isolated from a human donor in good health (CMV status not recorded). Some clones in this sample may be carry-over from other donors' samples. Sequenced material: cultured PBMCs, taken from culture after CMV antigen stimulation. CDR3 loop: CASSSENLYGYTF. CDR3 coding DNA: TGTGCCAGCAGTAGCGAGAACCTCTATGGCTACACCTTC.